This T cell receptor beta chain comes out of a study of OX40 agonist ivuxolimab in advanced cancers. CDR3 length: 15 residues. Germline loops: CDR1 KGHSH, CDR2 LQKENI. V lost 1 base and J lost 0, with 6 bases in between. This clone was counted once. Repertoires were generated with immunoSEQ multiplex PCR, while TCRdb's copy carries only in-frame clones and drops some. Here the sample spans roughly 18,000 clones, 75% to 80% being singletons. Patients with autoimmune history or systemic immunosuppression were excluded. Source: CD4+ or CD8+ T cells sorted from blood, taken in a trial of the OX40 agonist ivuxolimab. The sequence came from an adult with an advanced solid tumor such as melanoma, head and neck, liver or kidney cancer. This chain joins TRBV18 and TRBJ2-2; D unresolved. CDR3 DNA sequence: TGTGCCAGCTCACCACTCGCGGCGAACACCGGGGAGCTGTTTTTT. Residues: CASSPLAANTGELFF.